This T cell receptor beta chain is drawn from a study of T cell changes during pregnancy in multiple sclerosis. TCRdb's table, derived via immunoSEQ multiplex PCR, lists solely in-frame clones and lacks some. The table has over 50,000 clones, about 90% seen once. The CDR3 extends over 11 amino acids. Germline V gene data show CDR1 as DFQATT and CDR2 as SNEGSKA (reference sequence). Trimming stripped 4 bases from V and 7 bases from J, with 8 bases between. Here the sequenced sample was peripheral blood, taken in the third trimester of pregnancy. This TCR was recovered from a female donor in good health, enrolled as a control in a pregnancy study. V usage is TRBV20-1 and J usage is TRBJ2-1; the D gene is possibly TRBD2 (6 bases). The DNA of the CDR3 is TGCAGTGCTATAGGGAGGAATGAGCAGTTCTTC. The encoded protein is CSAIGRNEQFF.